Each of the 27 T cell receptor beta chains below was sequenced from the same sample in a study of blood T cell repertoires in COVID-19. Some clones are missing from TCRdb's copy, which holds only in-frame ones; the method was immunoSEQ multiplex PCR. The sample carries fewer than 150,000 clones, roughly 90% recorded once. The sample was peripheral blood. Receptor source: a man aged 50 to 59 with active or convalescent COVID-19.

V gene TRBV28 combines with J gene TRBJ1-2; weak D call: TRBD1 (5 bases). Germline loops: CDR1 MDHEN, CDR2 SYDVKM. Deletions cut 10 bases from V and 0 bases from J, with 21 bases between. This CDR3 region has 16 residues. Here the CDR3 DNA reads TGTGCCACCCGAAGACCGGGGACTTTATCTAACTATGGCTACACCTTC. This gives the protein CATRRPGTLSNYGYTF.

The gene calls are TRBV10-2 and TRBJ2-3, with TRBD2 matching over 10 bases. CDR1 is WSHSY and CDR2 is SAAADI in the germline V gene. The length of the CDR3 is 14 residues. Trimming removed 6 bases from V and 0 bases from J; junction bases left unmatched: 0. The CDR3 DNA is TGCGCCAGCAGACTAGCGGGAAGCACAGATACGCAGTATTTT. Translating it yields CASRLAGSTDTQYF.

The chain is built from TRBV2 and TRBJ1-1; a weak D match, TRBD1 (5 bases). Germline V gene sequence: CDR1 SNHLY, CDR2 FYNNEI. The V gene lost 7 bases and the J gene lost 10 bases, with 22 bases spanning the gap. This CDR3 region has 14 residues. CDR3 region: CASTYSGIRGVAFF. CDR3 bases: TGTGCCAGCACTTATTCCGGGATCCGGGGGGTAGCTTTCTTT.

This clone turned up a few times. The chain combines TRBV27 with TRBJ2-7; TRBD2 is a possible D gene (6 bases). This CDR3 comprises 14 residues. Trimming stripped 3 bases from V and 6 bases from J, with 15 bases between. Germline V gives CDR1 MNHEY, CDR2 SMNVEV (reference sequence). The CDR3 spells CASSLGPPGGEQYF. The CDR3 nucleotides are TGTGCCAGCAGTTTGGGTCCTCCCGGGGGCGAGCAGTACTTC.

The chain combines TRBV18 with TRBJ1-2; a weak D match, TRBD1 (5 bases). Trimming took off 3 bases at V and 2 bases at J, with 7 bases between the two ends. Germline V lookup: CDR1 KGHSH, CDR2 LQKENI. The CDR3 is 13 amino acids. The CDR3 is CASSPEGNYGYTF. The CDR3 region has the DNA TGTGCCAGCTCACCGGAGGGGAACTATGGCTACACCTTC.

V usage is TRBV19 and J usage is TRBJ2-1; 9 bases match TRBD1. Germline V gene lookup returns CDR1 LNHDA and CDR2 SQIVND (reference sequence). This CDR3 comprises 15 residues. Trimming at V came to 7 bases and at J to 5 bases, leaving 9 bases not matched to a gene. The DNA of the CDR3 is TGTGCCAGTACCGTCCGGGACAGGGACCACAATGAGCAGTTCTTC. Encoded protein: CASTVRDRDHNEQFF.

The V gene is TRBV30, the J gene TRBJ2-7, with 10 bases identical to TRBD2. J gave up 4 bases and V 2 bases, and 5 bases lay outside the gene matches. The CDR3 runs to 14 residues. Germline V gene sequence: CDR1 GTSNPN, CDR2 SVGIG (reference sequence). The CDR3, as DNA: TGTGCCTGGAGTTGGGCTAGCGGGGGATACGAGCAGTACTTC. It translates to CAWSWASGGYEQYF.

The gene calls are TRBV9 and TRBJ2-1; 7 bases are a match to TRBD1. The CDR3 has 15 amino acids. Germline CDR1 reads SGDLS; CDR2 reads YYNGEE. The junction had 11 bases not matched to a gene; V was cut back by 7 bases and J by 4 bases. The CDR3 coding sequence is TGTGCCAGCTCAAAGGGGGCAGGGTATTACAATGAGCAGTTCTTC. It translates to CASSKGAGYYNEQFF.

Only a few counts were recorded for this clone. The CDR3 sequence: CASSEKILNTGELFF. The CDR3 DNA sequence: TGTGCCAGCAGTGAAAAAATCCTCAACACCGGGGAGCTGTTTTTT. The chain couples TRBV25-1 to TRBJ2-2; D remains unclear. V was shortened by 2 bases and J by 2 bases, with 9 bases between the two germline ends. The germline V gene has CDR1 MGHDK and CDR2 SYGVNS. CDR3 length equals 15 residues.

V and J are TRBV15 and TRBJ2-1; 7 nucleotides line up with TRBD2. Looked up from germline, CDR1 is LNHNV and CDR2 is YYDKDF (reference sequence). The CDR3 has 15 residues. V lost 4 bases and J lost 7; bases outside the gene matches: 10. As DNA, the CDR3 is TGTGCCACCAGCAACGGCGGGAGCCGGTGGAATGAGCAGTTCTTC. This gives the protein CATSNGGSRWNEQFF.

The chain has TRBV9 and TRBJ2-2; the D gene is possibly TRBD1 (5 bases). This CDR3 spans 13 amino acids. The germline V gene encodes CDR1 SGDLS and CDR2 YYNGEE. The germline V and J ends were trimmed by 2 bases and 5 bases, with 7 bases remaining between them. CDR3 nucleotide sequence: TGTGCCAGCAGCGTGGCAGGGACCGGGGAGCTGTTTTTT. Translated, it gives CASSVAGTGELFF.

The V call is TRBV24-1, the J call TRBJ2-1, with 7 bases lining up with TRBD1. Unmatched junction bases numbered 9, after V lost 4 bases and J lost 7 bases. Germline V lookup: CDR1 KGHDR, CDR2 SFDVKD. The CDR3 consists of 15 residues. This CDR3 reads CATSDRQGGRNEQFF. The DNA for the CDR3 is TGTGCCACCAGTGACCGACAGGGTGGTAGAAATGAGCAGTTCTTC.

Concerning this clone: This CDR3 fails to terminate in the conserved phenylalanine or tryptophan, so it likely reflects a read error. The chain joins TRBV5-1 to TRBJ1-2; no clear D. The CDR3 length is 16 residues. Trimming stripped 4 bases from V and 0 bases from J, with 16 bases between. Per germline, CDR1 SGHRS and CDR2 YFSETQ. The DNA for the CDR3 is TGCGCCAGCAGCCCGGTCCTGGCCAAGACTAACTATGGCTACACCCTC. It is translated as CASSPVLAKTNYGYTL.

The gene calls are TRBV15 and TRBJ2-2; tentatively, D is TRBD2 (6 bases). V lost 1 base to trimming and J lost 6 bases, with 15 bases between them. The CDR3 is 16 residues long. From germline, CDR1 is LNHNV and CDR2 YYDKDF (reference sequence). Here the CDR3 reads CATSRATYAGSGELFF. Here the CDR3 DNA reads TGTGCCACCAGCAGAGCGACCTATGCGGGGTCCGGGGAGCTGTTTTTT.

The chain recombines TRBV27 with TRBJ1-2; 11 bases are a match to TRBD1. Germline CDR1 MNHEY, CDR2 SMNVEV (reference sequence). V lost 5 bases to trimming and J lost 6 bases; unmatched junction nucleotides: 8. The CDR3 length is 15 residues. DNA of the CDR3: TGTGCCAGCAGTACTTCCGGACAGGGGGCCAATGGCTACACCTTC. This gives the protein CASSTSGQGANGYTF.

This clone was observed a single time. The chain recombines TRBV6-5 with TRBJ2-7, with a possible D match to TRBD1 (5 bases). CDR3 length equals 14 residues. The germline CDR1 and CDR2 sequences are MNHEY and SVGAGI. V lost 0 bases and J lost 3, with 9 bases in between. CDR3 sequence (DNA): TGTGCCAGCAGTTACTCGCCAGGGAACTACGAGCAGTACTTC. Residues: CASSYSPGNYEQYF.

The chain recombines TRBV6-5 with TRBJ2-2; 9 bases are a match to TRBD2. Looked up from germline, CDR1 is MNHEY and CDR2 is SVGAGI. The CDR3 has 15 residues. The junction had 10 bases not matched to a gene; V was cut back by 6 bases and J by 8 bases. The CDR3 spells CASRTSGRSKGELFF. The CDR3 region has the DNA TGTGCCAGCAGGACCAGCGGGAGGAGCAAAGGGGAGCTGTTTTTT.

The CDR3 here is CASSGNGGLAGGKGGANVLTF. CDR3 nucleotide sequence: TGTGCCAGCAGTGGAAACGGCGGACTAGCGGGAGGGAAAGGTGGGGCCAACGTCCTGACTTTC. The rearrangement links TRBV9 to TRBJ2-6; 15 bases are shared with TRBD2. CDR1 and CDR2 (germline): SGDLS, YYNGEE. The CDR3 spans 21 residues. Unmatched junction bases numbered 15, after V lost 5 bases and J lost 3 bases.

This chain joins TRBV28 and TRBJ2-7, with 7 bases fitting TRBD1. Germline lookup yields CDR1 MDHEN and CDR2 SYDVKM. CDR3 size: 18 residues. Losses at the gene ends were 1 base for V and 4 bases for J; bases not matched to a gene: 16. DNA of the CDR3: TGTGCCAGCAGTTTATATACCCTCAGGGCAGGGGGAAGGTACGAGCAGTACTTC. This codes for CASSLYTLRAGGRYEQYF.

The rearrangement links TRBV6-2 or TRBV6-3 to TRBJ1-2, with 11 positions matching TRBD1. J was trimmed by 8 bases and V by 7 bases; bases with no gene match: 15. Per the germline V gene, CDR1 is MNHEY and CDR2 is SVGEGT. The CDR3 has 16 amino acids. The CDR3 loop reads CASTPGGQGASRGYTF. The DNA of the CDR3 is TGTGCCAGCACCCCCGGAGGACAGGGGGCTTCTCGGGGCTACACCTTC.

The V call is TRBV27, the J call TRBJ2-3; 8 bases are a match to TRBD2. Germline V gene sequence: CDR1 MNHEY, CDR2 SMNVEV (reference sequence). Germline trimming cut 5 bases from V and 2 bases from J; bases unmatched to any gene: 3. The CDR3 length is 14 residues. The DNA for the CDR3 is TGTGCCAGCAGTCCGGGACTAGACACAGATACGCAGTATTTT. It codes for CASSPGLDTDTQYF.

The CDR3 nucleotides are TGTGCCAGCAGCTTAGGGGGGGTTGCCGGCTACACCTTC. Protein: CASSLGGVAGYTF. V is TRBV11-2 and J is TRBJ1-2, with D possibly matching TRBD1 (5 bases). V lost 1 base and J lost 8, with 11 bases in between. This CDR3 is 13 amino acids long. Germline CDR1 and CDR2: SGHAT and FQNNGV.

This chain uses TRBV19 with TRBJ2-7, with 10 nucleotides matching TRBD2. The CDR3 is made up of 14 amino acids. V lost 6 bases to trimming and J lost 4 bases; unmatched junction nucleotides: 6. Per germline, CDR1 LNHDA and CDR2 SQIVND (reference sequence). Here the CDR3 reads CASSSGRARYEQYF. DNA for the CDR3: TGTGCCAGTAGCAGCGGGAGGGCCAGATACGAGCAGTACTTC. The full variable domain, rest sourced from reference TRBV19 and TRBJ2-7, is DGGITQSPKYLFRKEGQNVTLSCEQNLNHDAMYWYRQDPGQGLRLIYYSQIVNDFQKGDIAEGYSVSREKKESFPLTVTSAQKNPTAFYLCASSSGRARYEQYFGPGTRLTVT.

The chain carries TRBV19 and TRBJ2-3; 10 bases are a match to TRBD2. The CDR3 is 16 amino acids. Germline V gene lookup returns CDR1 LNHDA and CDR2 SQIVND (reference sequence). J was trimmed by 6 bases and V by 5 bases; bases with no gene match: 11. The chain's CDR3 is CASSSPAGGPADTQYF. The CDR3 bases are TGTGCCAGTAGTTCACCAGCGGGAGGGCCGGCGGATACGCAGTATTTT.

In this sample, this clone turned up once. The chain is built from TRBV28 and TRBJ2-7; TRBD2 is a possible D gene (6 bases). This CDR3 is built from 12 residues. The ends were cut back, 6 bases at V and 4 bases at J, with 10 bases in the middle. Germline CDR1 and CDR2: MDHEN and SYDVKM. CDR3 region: CASSPRGYEQYF. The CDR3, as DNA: TGTGCCAGCAGCCCCCGGGGGTACGAGCAGTACTTC. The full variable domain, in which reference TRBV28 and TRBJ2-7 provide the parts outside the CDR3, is DVKVTQSSRYLVKRTGEKVFLECVQDMDHENMFWYRQDPGLGLRLIYFSYDVKMKEKGDIPEGYSVSREKKERFSLILESASTNQTSMYLCASSPRGYEQYFGPGTRLTVT.

CDR3 nucleotide sequence: TGCGCCAGCAGCTTGGCAGGGACTGGGGAGCAGTACTTC. It yields the protein CASSLAGTGEQYF. The V call is TRBV5-1, the J call TRBJ2-7; weak D call: TRBD2 (6 bases). The ends were cut back, 0 bases at V and 7 bases at J, with 11 bases in the middle. The CDR3 consists of 13 residues. Germline values: CDR1 SGHRS, CDR2 YFSETQ.

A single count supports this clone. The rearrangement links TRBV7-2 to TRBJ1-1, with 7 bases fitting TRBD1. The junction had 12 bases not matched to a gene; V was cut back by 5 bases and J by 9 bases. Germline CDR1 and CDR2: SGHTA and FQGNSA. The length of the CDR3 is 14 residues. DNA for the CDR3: TGTGCCAGCAGCCAAGACAGGGATAGCGCTAAAGCTTTCTTT. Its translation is CASSQDRDSAKAFF.